This T cell receptor (beta chain) was captured by sequencing in a study of shared clonotypes between healthy human individuals. This clone has only one observation. Trimming removed 0 bases at V and 1 base at J, with 13 bases between. CDR3 length: 16 amino acids. Germline V CDR1 and CDR2: SGDLS, YYNGEE. Each cell subset's genomic DNA was divided evenly among several immunoSEQ plates. Using immunoSEQ multiplex PCR, the repertoire was profiled, and TCRdb retains in-frame clones only, with some absent. The sample records 2,500,000 or so clones, roughly 93% being singletons. This chain links TRBV9 with TRBJ2-5; weak D call: TRBD2 (6 bases). The TCR was taken from a man in his late teens or twenties in good health. Some clones in this sample may be carry-over from other donors' samples. Sequencing was performed on naive CD4+ T cells from PBMCs. Regarding subset: CD45RA+ positively selected. CDR3 DNA sequence: TGTGCCAGCAGCGTAGGGGTGGCGGGGACCCAAGAGACCCAGTACTTC. This encodes CASSVGVAGTQETQYF.